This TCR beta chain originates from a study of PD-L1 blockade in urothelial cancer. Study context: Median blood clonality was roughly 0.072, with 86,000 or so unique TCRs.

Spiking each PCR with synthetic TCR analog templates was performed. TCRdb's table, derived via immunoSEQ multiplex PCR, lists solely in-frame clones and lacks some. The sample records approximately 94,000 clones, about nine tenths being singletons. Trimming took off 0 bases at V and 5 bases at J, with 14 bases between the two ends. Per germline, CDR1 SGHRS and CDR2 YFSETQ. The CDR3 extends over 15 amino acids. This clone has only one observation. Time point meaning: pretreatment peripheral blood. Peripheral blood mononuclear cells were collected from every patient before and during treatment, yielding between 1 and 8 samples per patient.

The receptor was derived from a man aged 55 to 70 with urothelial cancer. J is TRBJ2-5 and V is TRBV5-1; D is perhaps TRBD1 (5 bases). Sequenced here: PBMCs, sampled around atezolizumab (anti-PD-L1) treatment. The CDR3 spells CASSLDGRDEETQYF. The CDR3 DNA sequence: TGCGCCAGCAGCTTGGATGGCAGGGATGAGGAGACCCAGTACTTC.